This T cell receptor beta chain was recorded in a study of CD8 T cells in Susac syndrome. CDR3 size: 14 residues. The germline V gene has CDR1 SGHDT and CDR2 YYEEEE. Trimming removed 2 bases from V and 0 bases from J, with 6 bases in between. The controls were healthy donors who were matched for age and sex. The CD8+ and CD4+ T cells were isolated magnetically using a negative isolation approach, whereas the TEMRA cells were enriched by FACS. Roughly 0.45 to 1 ug RNA was reverse transcribed with random hexamers. Amplification of TCR beta CDR3 was carried out by immunoSEQ multiplex PCR, which covered 54 Vbeta and 13 Jbeta segments. TCRdb itself ran the immunoSEQ multiplex PCR reads through MiXCR, one entry per CDR3 protein. Of under 150,000 distinct CDR3 sequences listed, about 94% were seen once; the top ten hold about 0.25%.

This chain joins TRBV5-6 and TRBJ2-1; D unresolved. This TCR derives from a human donor in good health. Sequencing input: CD8+ T cells from PBMCs. Here the CDR3 reads CASSFQASYNEQFF. The CDR3 DNA reads as TGTGCCAGCAGCTTTCAGGCCTCCTACAATGAGCAGTTCTTC. Full variable domain (missing parts from reference TRBV5-6 and TRBJ2-1): DAGVTQSPTHLIKTRGQQVTLRCSPKSGHDTVSWYQQALGQGPQFIFQYYEEEERQRGNFPDRFSGHQFPNYSSELNVNALLLGDSALYLCASSFQASYNEQFFGPGTRLTVL.